Listed below are T cell receptor beta chains from one sample, sequenced in a study of response to subunit inactivated influenza vaccine. TCRdb ran MiXCR on the RT-PCR reads and lists one entry per CDR3 protein. The sample lists around 490,000 distinct CDR3 sequences, under 9% seen once, with over 10% in the top ten. The sequencing here drew on PBMCs from blood, taken about 23 months after vaccination. The receptor set was obtained from a man aged 50 to 75 who received an inactivated influenza vaccine. The CDR3 runs from the conserved cysteine through the conserved F or W. The order of the fields is D gene, V gene, clone size, J gene, CDR3 protein, CDR3 DNA. A D gene is named only where the DNA matches it firmly. The size entry is marked missing in some rows and otherwise reads once, few, many or a size class.

.	TRBV3-1	.	TRBJ1-2	CASSQDFGGGYTF	TGTGCCAGCAGCCAAGATTTCGGTGGTGGCTACACCTTC
TRBD2	TRBV6-1	.	TRBJ2-2	CASTPPGGVRELFF	TGTGCCAGCACCCCCCCGGGGGGGGTACGGGAGCTGTTTTTT
.	TRBV29-1	few	TRBJ2-1	CSVLRAGYNEQFF	TGCAGCGTTCTCAGGGCGGGTTACAATGAGCAGTTCTTC
.	TRBV19	few	TRBJ2-6	CASSAGIKRGANVLTF	TGTGCCAGTAGTGCCGGGATTAAGAGAGGGGCCAACGTCCTGACTTTC
TRBD1	TRBV29-1	many	TRBJ2-1	CSVVRTGVTGEQFF	TGCAGCGTTGTCCGGACAGGGGTCACCGGTGAGCAGTTCTTC
.	TRBV3-1	.	TRBJ2-4	CASSQWAGTKNIQYF	TGTGCCAGCAGCCAATGGGCAGGGACCAAAAACATTCAGTACTTC
.	TRBV28	many	TRBJ1-5	CASSERTQHF	TGTGCCAGTTCCGAAAGGACCCAGCATTTT
.	TRBV11-2	few	TRBJ2-3	CASTLSTDTQYF	TGTGCCAGCACCCTTAGCACAGATACGCAGTATTTT
TRBD2	TRBV29-1	.	TRBJ2-7	CSVQLAEGSAQYF	TGCAGCGTCCAACTAGCGGAAGGATCCGCGCAGTACTTC
.	TRBV20-1	.	TRBJ2-5	CSASRRASQETQYF	TGCAGTGCTAGTCGCCGGGCCTCACAAGAGACCCAGTACTTC
TRBD2	TRBV4-1	many	TRBJ2-1	CASSRQVAGGLEQFF	TGCGCCAGCAGCCGTCAAGTAGCGGGAGGGCTTGAGCAGTTCTTC
.	TRBV10-3	.	TRBJ1-6	CAISESAGAGNSPLHF	TGTGCCATCAGTGAGTCGGCGGGGGCCGGCAATTCACCCCTCCACTTT
TRBD1	TRBV7-2	.	TRBJ2-3	CASSYRDRGGLTDTQYF	TGTGCCAGCAGCTATCGGGACAGGGGCGGCTTGACAGATACGCAGTATTTT
TRBD1	TRBV2	once	TRBJ2-5	CASSEEQGARYF	TGTGCCAGCAGTGAAGAACAGGGGGCAAGGTACTTC
.	TRBV4-3	few	TRBJ2-1	CASSQDIAREQFF	TGCGCCAGCAGCCAAGATATAGCTCGGGAGCAGTTCTTC
TRBD2	TRBV20-1	.	TRBJ2-1	CSARGTSGGDREQFF	TGCAGTGCTAGAGGGACTAGCGGGGGGGATAGGGAGCAGTTCTTC
.	TRBV12-3/TRBV12-4	many	TRBJ1-5	CASSLARDQPQHF	TGTGCCAGCAGTTTAGCCCGGGATCAGCCCCAGCATTTT
.	TRBV12-3/TRBV12-4	few	TRBJ2-1	CASTGEHYNEQFF	TGTGCCAGCACAGGGGAGCACTACAATGAGCAGTTCTTC
.	TRBV20-1	many	TRBJ1-2	CSASSGFKSLGYTF	TGCAGTGCTAGTTCCGGGTTTAAGTCGCTTGGCTACACCTTC
.	TRBV20-1	few	TRBJ2-5	CSARDPSRGETQYF	TGCAGTGCTAGAGATCCATCCCGAGGAGAGACCCAGTACTTC
.	TRBV27	.	TRBJ2-7	CASSEAGLSYEQYF	TGTGCCAGCAGTGAAGCGGGCCTCTCCTACGAGCAGTACTTC
TRBD1	TRBV5-4	.	TRBJ2-4	CASSLDNRGDKNIQYF	TGTGCCAGCAGCTTGGATAACAGGGGAGATAAAAACATTCAGTACTTC
TRBD2	TRBV20-1	few	TRBJ2-3	CSARDLQRGGADTQYF	TGCAGTGCTAGAGATCTACAGCGGGGGGGCGCAGATACGCAGTATTTT
.	TRBV21-1	many	TRBJ2-2	CASGGGIGELFF	TGTGCCAGCGGGGGAGGTATAGGGGAGCTGTTTTTT
.	TRBV20-1	few	TRBJ1-1	CSANPDPNTEAFF	TGCAGTGCTAATCCGGATCCGAACACTGAAGCTTTCTTT
.	TRBV10-1	.	TRBJ2-5	CASSTGALQETQYF	TGCGCCAGCTCGACGGGAGCCCTACAAGAGACCCAGTACTTC
.	TRBV9	few	TRBJ2-3	CASSLLSGTDTQYF	TGTGCCAGCAGCCTTTTGTCCGGCACAGATACGCAGTATTTT
TRBD2	TRBV3-1	.	TRBJ2-3	CASRASGGTDTQYF	TGTGCCAGCAGGGCTAGCGGGGGCACAGATACGCAGTATTTT
TRBD1	TRBV29-1	few	TRBJ2-3	CSVEPTGVGDTQYF	TGCAGCGTTGAACCTACAGGGGTGGGCGATACGCAGTATTTT
TRBD2	TRBV7-2	few	TRBJ2-3	CASSLGSSGSTDTQYF	TGTGCCAGCAGCTTAGGGTCTAGCGGGAGCACAGATACGCAGTATTTT
TRBD2	TRBV7-2	.	TRBJ2-7	CASSATSGGEQYF	TGTGCCAGCAGCGCAACTAGCGGGGGTGAGCAGTACTTC
TRBD1	TRBV20-1	many	TRBJ2-6	CSARAHDRGSGANVLTF	TGCAGTGCTAGAGCTCATGACAGGGGCTCTGGGGCCAACGTCCTGACTTTC
TRBD1	TRBV27	few	TRBJ1-5	CASSSHRGGPDQPQHF	TGTGCCAGCAGTAGCCACCGAGGGGGCCCAGATCAGCCCCAGCATTTT
.	TRBV4-2	.	TRBJ2-2	CASSRDPNWEDTGELFF	TGTGCCAGCAGCCGCGATCCCAATTGGGAAGACACCGGGGAGCTGTTTTTT
.	TRBV12-3/TRBV12-4	.	TRBJ1-1	CASSRAPGAFF	TGTGCCAGCAGCCGCGCCCCGGGGGCTTTCTTT
TRBD1	TRBV6-1	many	TRBJ1-2	CASSQSPGQGSYTF	TGTGCCAGCAGCCAATCCCCGGGACAGGGATCCTACACCTTC
.	TRBV5-4	few	TRBJ2-3	CASSLVQTRTDTQYF	TGTGCCAGCAGCTTGGTCCAGACCCGCACAGATACGCAGTATTTT
.	TRBV2	.	TRBJ1-2	CASGDLGRGYTF	TGTGCCAGCGGTGATCTGGGGCGCGGCTACACCTTC
.	TRBV4-1	many	TRBJ2-4	CASSQSAGGASKNIQYF	TGCGCCAGCAGCCAATCGGCCGGGGGCGCATCCAAAAACATTCAGTACTTC
.	TRBV5-4	.	TRBJ2-3	CASSWGLPGDTDTQYF	TGTGCCAGCAGCTGGGGCCTGCCGGGGGACACAGATACGCAGTATTTT
TRBD2	TRBV20-1	few	TRBJ2-7	CSAVPLLAGGAYEQYF	TGCAGTGCGGTCCCCCTACTAGCGGGGGGGGCCTACGAGCAGTACTTC
.	TRBV5-1	.	TRBJ2-7	CASSIEPLRREQYF	TGCGCCAGCAGCATCGAACCGTTGAGGCGCGAGCAGTACTTC
.	TRBV4-2	few	TRBJ2-7	CASSQDRKYEQYF	TGTGCCAGCAGCCAAGATAGGAAGTACGAGCAGTACTTC
.	TRBV5-1	few	TRBJ2-7	CASSAGTYYEQYF	TGCGCCAGCAGCGCCGGGACATACTACGAGCAGTACTTC
.	TRBV7-2	few	TRBJ2-4	CASSLGQRNIQYF	TGTGCCAGCAGCCTGGGACAACGGAACATTCAGTACTTC
TRBD1	TRBV29-1	.	TRBJ1-3	CSVSDRSSGNTIYF	TGCAGCGTTTCGGACAGGTCCTCTGGAAACACCATATATTTT
.	TRBV4-3	.	TRBJ1-1	CASSQVRRVGTEAFF	TGCGCCAGCAGCCAAGTTCGGAGAGTGGGCACTGAAGCTTTCTTT
TRBD1	TRBV7-2	.	TRBJ1-4	CASSFWTGRNEKLFF	TGTGCCAGCAGCTTCTGGACAGGGAGGAATGAAAAACTGTTTTTT
.	TRBV12-3/TRBV12-4	many	TRBJ1-5	CASSANWDGSNQPQHF	TGTGCCAGCAGTGCAAACTGGGACGGTAGCAATCAGCCCCAGCATTTT
TRBD2	TRBV15	many	TRBJ2-1	CATSRPRDYGLKGEQFF	TGTGCCACCAGCAGACCCCGGGACTACGGACTTAAGGGTGAGCAGTTCTTC
TRBD1	TRBV18	few	TRBJ2-7	CASSTKPGQGHEQYF	TGTGCCAGCTCAACCAAACCGGGACAGGGTCACGAGCAGTACTTC
TRBD1	TRBV5-1	few	TRBJ2-2	CASSPGDSHLGSGELFF	TGCGCCAGCAGCCCTGGGGACAGCCATTTAGGATCCGGGGAGCTGTTTTTT
.	TRBV20-1	many	TRBJ2-1	CSASKSSGHYNEQFF	TGCAGTGCTAGTAAATCGTCGGGACATTACAATGAGCAGTTCTTC
.	TRBV10-3	many	TRBJ1-1	CAISAGVTEAFF	TGTGCCATCAGTGCAGGGGTCACTGAAGCTTTCTTT